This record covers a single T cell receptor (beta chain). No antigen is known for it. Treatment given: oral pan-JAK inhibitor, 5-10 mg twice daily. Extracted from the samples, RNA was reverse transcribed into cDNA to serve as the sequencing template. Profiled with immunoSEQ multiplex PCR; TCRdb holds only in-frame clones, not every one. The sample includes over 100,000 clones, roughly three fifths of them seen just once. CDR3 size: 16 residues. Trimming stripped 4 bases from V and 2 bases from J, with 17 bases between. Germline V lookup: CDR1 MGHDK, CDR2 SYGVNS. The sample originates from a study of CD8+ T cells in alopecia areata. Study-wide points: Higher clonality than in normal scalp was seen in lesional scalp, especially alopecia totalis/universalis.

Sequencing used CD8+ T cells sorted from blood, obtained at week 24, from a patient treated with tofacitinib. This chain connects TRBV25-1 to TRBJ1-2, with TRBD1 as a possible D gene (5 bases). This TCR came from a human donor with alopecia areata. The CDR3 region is CASSAITGTGNYGYTF. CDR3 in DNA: TGTGCCAGCAGTGCTATTACCGGGACTGGGAACTATGGCTACACCTTC.